The T cell receptor (beta chain) described here comes from a study of control samples from healthy donors and cancer patients. The protocol was immunoSEQ multiplex PCR, while the TCRdb copy is restricted to in-frame clones and leaves out a portion. The sample lists tens of thousands of clones, roughly 80% seen once, with 30% to 40% in the top ten. Germline loops: CDR1 MNHEY, CDR2 SVGAGI. V trimming: 7 bases; J trimming: 9 bases; junction bases outside the gene matches: 17. The CDR3 is 15 amino acids. The sequence was collected from an older man with lung cancer. What was sequenced was PBMCs. The rearrangement uses TRBV6-5 and TRBJ1-2; 7 bases align to TRBD1. This CDR3 is CASIPTGLGEYRYTF. The CDR3 DNA reads TGTGCCAGCATCCCGACAGGGCTCGGAGAATATCGCTACACCTTC.